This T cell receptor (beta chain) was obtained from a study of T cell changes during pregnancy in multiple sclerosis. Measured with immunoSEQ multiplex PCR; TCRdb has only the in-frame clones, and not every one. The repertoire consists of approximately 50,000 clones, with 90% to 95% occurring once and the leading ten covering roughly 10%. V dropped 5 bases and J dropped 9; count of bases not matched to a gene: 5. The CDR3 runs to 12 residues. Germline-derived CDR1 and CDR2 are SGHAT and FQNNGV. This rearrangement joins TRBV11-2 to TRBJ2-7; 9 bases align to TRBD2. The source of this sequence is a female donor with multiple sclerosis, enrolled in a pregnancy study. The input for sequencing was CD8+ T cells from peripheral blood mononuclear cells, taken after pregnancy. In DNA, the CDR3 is TGTGCCAGCAGCCAAGGGCGGGAGGGGCAGTACTTC. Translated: CASSQGREGQYF. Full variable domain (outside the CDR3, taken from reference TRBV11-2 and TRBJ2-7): EAGVAQSPRYKIIEKRQSVAFWCNPISGHATLYWYQQILGQGPKLLIQFQNNGVVDDSQLPKDRFSAERLKGVDSTLKIQPAKLEDSAVYLCASSQGREGQYFGPGTRLTVT.